This record covers a single TCR beta chain. The data derive from a study of T cells after yellow fever vaccination. TCRdb ran MiXCR on the 5' RACE reads and lists one entry per CDR3 protein. The sample includes about 260,000 distinct CDR3 sequences, roughly 13% of them seen just once. The receptor's source is a young man who received the YFV17D yellow fever vaccine. The starting material was CD4+ T cells sorted from PBMCs, obtained 45 days after the yellow fever booster vaccination.

The CDR3 protein is CSVEDPLAPDTQYF. CDR3 sequence (DNA): TGCAGCGTTGAAGATCCCCTAGCGCCAGATACGCAGTATTTT. This rearrangement joins TRBV29-1 to TRBJ2-3; maybe TRBD2 (6 bases). This CDR3 is 14 amino acids long. CDR1 and CDR2 (germline): SQVTM, ANQGSEA. The germline V and J ends were trimmed by 0 bases and 4 bases, with 11 bases remaining between them.